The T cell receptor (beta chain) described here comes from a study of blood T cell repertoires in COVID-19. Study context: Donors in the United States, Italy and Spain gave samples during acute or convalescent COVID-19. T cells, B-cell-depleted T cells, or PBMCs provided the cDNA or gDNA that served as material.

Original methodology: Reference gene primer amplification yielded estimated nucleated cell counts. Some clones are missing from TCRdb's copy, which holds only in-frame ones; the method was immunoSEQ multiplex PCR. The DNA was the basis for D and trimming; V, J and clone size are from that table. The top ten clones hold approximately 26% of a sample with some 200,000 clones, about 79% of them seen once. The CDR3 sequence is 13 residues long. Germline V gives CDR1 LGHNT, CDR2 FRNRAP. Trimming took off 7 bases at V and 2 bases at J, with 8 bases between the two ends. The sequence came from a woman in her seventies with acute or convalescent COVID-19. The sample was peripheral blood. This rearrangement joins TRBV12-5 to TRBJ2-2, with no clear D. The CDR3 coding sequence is TGTGCTAGTGCCCCGAGTAACACCGGGGAGCTGTTTTTT. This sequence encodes CASAPSNTGELFF.